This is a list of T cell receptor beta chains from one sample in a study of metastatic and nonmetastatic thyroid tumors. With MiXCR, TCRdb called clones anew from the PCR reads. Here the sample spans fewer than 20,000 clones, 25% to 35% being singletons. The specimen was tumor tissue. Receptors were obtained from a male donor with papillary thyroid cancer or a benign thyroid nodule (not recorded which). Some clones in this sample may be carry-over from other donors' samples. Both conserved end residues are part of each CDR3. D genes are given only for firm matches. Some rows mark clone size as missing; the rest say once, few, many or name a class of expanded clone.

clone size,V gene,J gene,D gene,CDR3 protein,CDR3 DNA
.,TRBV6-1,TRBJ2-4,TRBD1,CASSPWQQGNIQYF,TGTGCCAGCAGCCCTTGGCAACAGGGGAACATTCAGTACTTC
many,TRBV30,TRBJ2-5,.,CAWSPGAETQYF,TGTGCCTGGAGCCCCGGGGCAGAGACCCAGTACTTC
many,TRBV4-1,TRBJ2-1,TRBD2,CASSQESQGRIAGGGEQFF,TGCGCCAGCAGCCAAGAGTCTCAGGGTAGGATAGCGGGAGGGGGGGAGCAGTTCTTC
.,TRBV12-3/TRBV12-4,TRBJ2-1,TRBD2,CASTKTSGSGETQFF,TGTGCCAGCACAAAGACTAGCGGGAGTGGCGAGACCCAGTTCTTC
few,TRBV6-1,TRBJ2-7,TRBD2,CASSFGDGLAAYEQYF,TGTGCCAGCAGTTTTGGCGACGGGCTAGCGGCCTACGAGCAGTACTTC
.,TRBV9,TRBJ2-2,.,CASSVDWPGGELFF,TGTGCCAGCAGCGTAGACTGGCCGGGCGGGGAGCTGTTTTTT
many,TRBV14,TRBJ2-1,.,CASSQLGGSYNEQFF,TGTGCCAGCAGCCAACTCGGGGGCTCCTACAATGAGCAGTTCTTC
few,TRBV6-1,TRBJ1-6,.,CASTSSAERKNSPLHF,TGTGCCAGCACCTCGTCGGCCGAGCGGAAAAATTCACCCCTCCACTTT
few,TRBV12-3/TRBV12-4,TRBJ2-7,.,CASSLSGRQGEQYF,TGTGCCAGCAGTTTATCGGGCAGGCAGGGCGAGCAGTACTTC
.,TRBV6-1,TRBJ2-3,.,CACSEVVGGTDTQYF,TGTGCCTGCAGTGAGGTAGTGGGAGGCACAGATACGCAGTATTTT
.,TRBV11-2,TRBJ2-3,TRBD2,CASSPGTSGRGRADTQYF,TGTGCCAGCAGCCCGGGGACTAGCGGGAGGGGGAGGGCAGATACGCAGTATTTT
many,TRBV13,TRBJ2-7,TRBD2,CASSLVPAGLEGEQYF,TGTGCCAGCAGCTTAGTCCCAGCGGGGCTCGAAGGGGAGCAGTACTTC
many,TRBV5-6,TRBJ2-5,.,CASSLGGRQETQYF,TGTGCCAGCAGCTTGGGGGGGCGACAAGAGACCCAGTACTTC
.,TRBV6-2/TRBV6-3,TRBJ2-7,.,CASSSLQGTYEQYF,TGTGCCAGCAGTTCACTACAGGGCACCTACGAGCAGTACTTC
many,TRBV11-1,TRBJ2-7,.,CASSLFHRPGSWDEQYF,TGTGCCAGCAGCTTATTTCACCGGCCGGGATCCTGGGACGAGCAGTACTTC
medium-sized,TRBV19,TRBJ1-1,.,CASSQMEGTEAFF,TGTGCCAGTAGTCAAATGGAGGGCACTGAAGCTTTCTTT
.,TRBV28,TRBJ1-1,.,CASSLVPQTEAFF,TGTGCCAGCAGTTTAGTTCCTCAAACTGAAGCTTTCTTT
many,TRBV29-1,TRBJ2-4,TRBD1,CSVEGAEDRVNIQYF,TGCAGCGTTGAAGGAGCAGAGGACAGGGTAAACATTCAGTACTTC
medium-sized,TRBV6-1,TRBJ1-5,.,CASISRTIVSNQPQHF,TGTGCCAGCATATCAAGGACGATTGTTAGCAATCAGCCCCAGCATTTT
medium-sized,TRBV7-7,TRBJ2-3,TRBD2,CASSSGGGTDTQYF,TGTGCCAGCAGCTCTGGGGGGGGCACAGATACGCAGTATTTT
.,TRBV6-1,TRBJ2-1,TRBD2,CASSISGSSYNEQFF,TGTGCCAGCAGCATAAGCGGGAGCTCCTACAATGAGCAGTTCTTC
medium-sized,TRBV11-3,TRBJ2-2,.,CASSLDPGLTGELFF,TGTGCCAGCAGCTTAGATCCGGGGCTCACCGGGGAGCTGTTTTTT
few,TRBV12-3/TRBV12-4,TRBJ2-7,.,CASTSRQGRYEQYF,TGTGCCAGCACCTCCCGCCAGGGTCGTTACGAGCAGTACTTC
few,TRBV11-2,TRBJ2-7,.,CASSPQQWGAYEQYF,TGTGCCAGCAGCCCCCAACAATGGGGCGCGTACGAGCAGTACTTC
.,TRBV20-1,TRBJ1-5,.,CSASRSSGNQPQHF,TGCAGTGCTAGCCGCTCCTCAGGGAATCAGCCCCAGCATTTT
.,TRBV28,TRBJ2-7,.,CASSLASGTYSYEQYF,TGTGCCAGCAGTTTGGCTTCCGGGACTTACTCCTACGAGCAGTACTTC